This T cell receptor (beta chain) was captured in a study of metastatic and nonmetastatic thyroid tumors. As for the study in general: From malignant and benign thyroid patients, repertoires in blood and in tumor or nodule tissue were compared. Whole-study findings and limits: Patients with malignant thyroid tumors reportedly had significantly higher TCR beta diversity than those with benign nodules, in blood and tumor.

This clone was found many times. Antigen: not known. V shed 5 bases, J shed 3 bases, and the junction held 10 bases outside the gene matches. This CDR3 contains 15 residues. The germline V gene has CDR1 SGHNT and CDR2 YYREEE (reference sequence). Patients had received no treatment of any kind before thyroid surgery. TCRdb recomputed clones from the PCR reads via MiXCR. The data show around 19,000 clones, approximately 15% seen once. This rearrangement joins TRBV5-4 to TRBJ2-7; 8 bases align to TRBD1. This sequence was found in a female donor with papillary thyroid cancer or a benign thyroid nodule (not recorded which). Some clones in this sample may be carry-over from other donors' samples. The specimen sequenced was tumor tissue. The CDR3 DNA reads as TGTGCCAGCAGTCCACTCAGGGGGCGCGTCTACGAGCAGTACTTC. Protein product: CASSPLRGRVYEQYF.